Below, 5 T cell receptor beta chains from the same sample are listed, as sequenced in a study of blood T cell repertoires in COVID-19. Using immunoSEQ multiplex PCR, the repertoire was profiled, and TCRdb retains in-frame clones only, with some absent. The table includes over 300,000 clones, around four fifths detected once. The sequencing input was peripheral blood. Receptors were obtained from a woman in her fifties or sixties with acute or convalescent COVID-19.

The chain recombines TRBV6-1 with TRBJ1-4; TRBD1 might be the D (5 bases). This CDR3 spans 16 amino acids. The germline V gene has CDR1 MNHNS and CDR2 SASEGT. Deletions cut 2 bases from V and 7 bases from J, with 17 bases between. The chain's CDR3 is CASSERAGPGGEKLFF. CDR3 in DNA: TGTGCCAGCAGTGAAAGGGCAGGCCCCGGGGGTGAAAAACTGTTTTTT.

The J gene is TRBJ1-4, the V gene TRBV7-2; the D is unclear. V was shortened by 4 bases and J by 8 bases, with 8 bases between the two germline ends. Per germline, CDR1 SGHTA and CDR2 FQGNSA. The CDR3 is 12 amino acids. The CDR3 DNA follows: TGTGCCAGCAGCTGGGCAAGGGAAAAACTGTTTTTT. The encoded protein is CASSWAREKLFF. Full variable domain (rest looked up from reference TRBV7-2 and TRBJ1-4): GAGVSQSPSNKVTEKGKDVELRCDPISGHTALYWYRQSLGQGLEFLIYFQGNSAPDKSGLPSDRFSAERTGGSVSTLTIQRTQQEDSAVYLCASSWAREKLFFGSGTQLSVL.

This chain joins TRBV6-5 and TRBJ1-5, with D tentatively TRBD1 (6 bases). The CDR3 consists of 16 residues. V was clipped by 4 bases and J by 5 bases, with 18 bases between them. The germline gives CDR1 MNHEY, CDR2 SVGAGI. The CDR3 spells CASSSQPDSAYQPQHF. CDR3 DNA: TGTGCCAGCAGTTCCCAGCCGGACAGTGCTTATCAGCCCCAGCATTTT.

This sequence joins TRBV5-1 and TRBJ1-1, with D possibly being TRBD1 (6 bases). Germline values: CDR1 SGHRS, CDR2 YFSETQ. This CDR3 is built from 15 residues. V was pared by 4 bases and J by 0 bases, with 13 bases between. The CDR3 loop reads CASSADSSMNTEAFF. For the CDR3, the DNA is TGCGCCAGCAGCGCGGACAGTAGCATGAACACTGAAGCTTTCTTT.

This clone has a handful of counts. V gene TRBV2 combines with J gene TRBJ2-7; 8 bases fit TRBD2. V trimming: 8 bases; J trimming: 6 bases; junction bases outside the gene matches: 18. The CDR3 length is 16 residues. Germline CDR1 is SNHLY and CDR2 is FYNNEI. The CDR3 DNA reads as TGTGCCAGCCAACCACCCCGGGGGGGAAAACGGGCCGAGCAGTACGTC. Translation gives CASQPPRGGKRAEQYV.